There are a few counts of the clone carrying this TCR beta chain. The antigen is not known. This sample is part of a study of response to subunit inactivated influenza vaccine. Study results and caveats: The authors suggested that every seasonal influenza vaccination recruits few new T cells.

This CDR3 spans 14 amino acids. The V end lost 3 bases, the J end lost 4 bases, and 15 bases lay between the germline ends. The V gene's germline CDR1 is DFQATT and CDR2 SNEGSKA (reference sequence). TCRdb re-derived calls from the RT-PCR reads in MiXCR, one entry per CDR3 protein. The table shows about 780,000 distinct CDR3 sequences, with roughly 18% occurring only once. The clonotype was recovered from a man between 45 and 60 years old who received an inactivated influenza vaccine. V is TRBV20-1 and J is TRBJ1-1; D is perhaps TRBD1 (5 bases). The input for sequencing was PBMCs from blood, taken 5 days after vaccination. The CDR3 loop is CSARMSSGGTEAFF. CDR3 coding DNA: TGCAGTGCTAGGATGAGCAGCGGGGGCACTGAAGCTTTCTTT.